Shown below are 26 T cell receptor beta chains from a single sample sequenced in a study of blood T cell repertoires in COVID-19. Sequenced by immunoSEQ multiplex PCR; TCRdb stores in-frame clones only, minus some. Of some 200,000 clones in the sample, just over 85% are singletons; the top ten hold 4.4%. Source material: peripheral blood. These receptors came from a man aged 50 to 60 with acute or convalescent COVID-19.

In this sample, this clone turned up once. The chain has TRBV2 and TRBJ2-1, with TRBD2 matching 13 bases. Germline V gene lookup returns CDR1 SNHLY and CDR2 FYNNEI. The CDR3 has 15 amino acids. V gave up 6 bases and J gave up 7 bases; unmatched junction bases: 6. The CDR3 DNA sequence: TGTGCCAGCAGAGAACTAGCGGGGGGGCTAAATGAGCAGTTCTTC. Translated, it gives CASRELAGGLNEQFF.

This chain joins TRBV9 and TRBJ2-1, with 7 bases aligning to TRBD1. The germline V gene has CDR1 SGDLS and CDR2 YYNGEE. V was clipped by 2 bases and J by 7 bases; unmatched bases: 12. CDR3 size: 16 residues. The CDR3 nucleotides read TGTGCCAGCAGCGTGCCAGGGACAGCTGGCGGGAATGAGCAGTTCTTC. As protein: CASSVPGTAGGNEQFF.

The chain couples TRBV6-5 to TRBJ2-3, with D unclear. The CDR3 extends over 16 amino acids. V was trimmed by 4 bases and J by 2 bases, leaving 16 bases between them. Germline V gene lookup returns CDR1 MNHEY and CDR2 SVGAGI. CDR3 sequence: CASSFDGYGDTDTQYF. The CDR3 nucleotides read TGTGCCAGCAGTTTCGACGGTTATGGAGACACAGATACGCAGTATTTT.

This clone occurred once. The chain has TRBV4-2 and TRBJ1-5; a possible D gene is TRBD1 (5 bases). Germline CDR1 LGHNA, CDR2 YNFKEQ. Trimming left V 0 bases short and J 4 bases short, with 16 bases between. The CDR3 totals 17 residues. CDR3 in amino acids: CASSQDREGQGNQPQHF. CDR3 DNA sequence: TGTGCCAGCAGCCAAGATAGGGAGGGGCAGGGTAATCAGCCCCAGCATTTT.

This chain joins TRBV30 and TRBJ1-5, with TRBD1 as a possible D gene (6 bases). The CDR3 extends over 13 amino acids. Per the germline V gene, CDR1 is GTSNPN and CDR2 is SVGIG (reference sequence). V was clipped by 5 bases and J by 4 bases, with 12 bases between them. The CDR3 spells CAWGQNQNQPQHF. In nucleotides, the CDR3 is TGTGCCTGGGGACAGAACCAAAATCAGCCCCAGCATTTT.

This clone was counted only a few times. The chain is built from TRBV6-6 and TRBJ1-5; no clear D. V was clipped by 4 bases and J by 3 bases, with 13 bases between them. The CDR3 spans 15 residues. In germline, CDR1 is MNHNY, CDR2 SVGAGI (reference sequence). The CDR3 DNA reads as TGTGCCAGCAGTTTAGGACTGAATTACAATCAGCCCCAGCATTTT. Translation gives CASSLGLNYNQPQHF.

CDR3 DNA: TGTGCCAGCAGCTCCTTTAAAGCAGGGAAAAGAGAGACCCAGTACTTC. Translation gives CASSSFKAGKRETQYF. The chain uses TRBV7-8 and TRBJ2-5; the D gene is possibly TRBD1 (5 bases). Per germline, CDR1 SGHVS and CDR2 FQNEAQ. This CDR3 region has 16 residues. V was shortened by 4 bases and J by 4 bases, with 19 bases between the two germline ends.

The rearrangement links TRBV19 to TRBJ2-2; 13 nucleotides align to TRBD2. The germline gives CDR1 LNHDA, CDR2 SQIVND (reference sequence). The junction had 4 bases not matched to a gene; V was cut back by 5 bases and J by 4 bases. The CDR3 is made up of 16 amino acids. The CDR3: CASSGGLAGVTGELFF. In DNA form, the CDR3 reads TGTGCCAGTAGTGGCGGACTAGCGGGGGTCACCGGGGAGCTGTTTTTT. The full variable domain, completed using reference TRBV19 and TRBJ2-2, is DGGITQSPKYLFRKEGQNVTLSCEQNLNHDAMYWYRQDPGQGLRLIYYSQIVNDFQKGDIAEGYSVSREKKESFPLTVTSAQKNPTAFYLCASSGGLAGVTGELFFGEGSRLTVL.

This clone was seen just once. The genes are TRBV7-2 and TRBJ1-1; no firm D call. This CDR3 is built from 12 residues. The germline CDR1 and CDR2 sequences are SGHTA and FQGNSA. The ends were cut back, 3 bases at V and 6 bases at J, with 8 bases in the middle. The DNA of the CDR3 is TGTGCCAGCAGCTTGGTCTACTCTGAAGCTTTCTTT. Translation: CASSLVYSEAFF.

The V and J genes are TRBV7-3 and TRBJ2-3; D ambiguous. Trimming pared 5 bases from V and 4 bases from J, leaving 7 bases between. CDR1 SGHTA and CDR2 FQGTGA come from the germline V gene. The CDR3 extends over 12 amino acids. The CDR3 protein is CASSPGPDTQYF. The DNA of the CDR3 is TGTGCCAGCAGCCCTGGGCCAGATACGCAGTATTTT.

The rearrangement joins TRBV7-8 to TRBJ1-5, with 8 bases matching TRBD1. Germline values: CDR1 SGHVS, CDR2 FQNEAQ. This CDR3 is built from 15 residues. With 5 bases clipped from V and 9 bases from J, the junction kept 12 bases outside the gene matches. The CDR3 DNA sequence: TGTGCCAGCAGCCGAACTGAGACAGGGGCATTGCCCCAGCATTTT. Protein sequence: CASSRTETGALPQHF.

The chain employs TRBV5-5 and TRBJ2-7; D gene ambiguous. This CDR3 is 13 amino acids long. V was pared by 4 bases and J by 6 bases, with 14 bases between. Germline CDR1 is SGHKS and CDR2 is YYEKEE (reference sequence). Here the CDR3 reads CASSDFPPGEQYF. CDR3 in DNA: TGTGCCAGCAGCGATTTTCCCCCAGGCGAGCAGTACTTC.

The chain carries TRBV7-3 and TRBJ2-2; D call uncertain. The CDR3 is 13 amino acids. V dropped 0 bases and J dropped 5 bases, with 4 bases sitting between them. Germline lookup yields CDR1 SGHTA and CDR2 FQGTGA. CDR3: CASSLTETGELFF. The CDR3 DNA reads TGTGCCAGCAGCTTAACCGAGACCGGGGAGCTGTTTTTT.

The chain carries TRBV28 and TRBJ2-1, with D tentatively TRBD2 (5 bases). Trimming cost V 2 bases and J 9 bases, with 8 bases left between them. This CDR3 is built from 12 residues. In germline, CDR1 is MDHEN, CDR2 SYDVKM. CDR3 amino acids: CASSLVGSEQFF. CDR3 nucleotide sequence: TGTGCCAGCAGTTTAGTAGGGAGTGAGCAGTTCTTC.

The sample holds one count of this clone. The chain combines TRBV5-4 with TRBJ2-3, with 9 bases that match TRBD2. This CDR3 has 15 amino acids. V was clipped by 2 bases and J by 4 bases; unmatched bases: 5. CDR1 and CDR2 (germline): SGHNT, YYREEE (reference sequence). CDR3 sequence: CASSLSGGRADTQYF. The CDR3 DNA sequence: TGTGCCAGCAGCTTAAGCGGGGGGCGGGCAGATACGCAGTATTTT.

V and J are TRBV10-2 and TRBJ1-2, with D possibly being TRBD1 (5 bases). This CDR3 has 13 amino acids. Germline-derived CDR1 and CDR2 are WSHSY and SAAADI. Trimming left V 5 bases short and J 4 bases short, with 11 bases between. CDR3 protein: CASSPGGSYGYTF. DNA of the CDR3: TGCGCCAGCAGTCCCGGGGGAAGCTATGGCTACACCTTC.

The gene calls are TRBV11-2 and TRBJ2-3; 14 bases are a match to TRBD2. Per germline, CDR1 SGHAT and CDR2 FQNNGV. V lost 3 bases, J lost 3 bases, and 5 bases stayed unmatched. This CDR3 comprises 17 residues. CDR3 coding DNA: TGTGCCAGCAGCTTTGGGACTAGCGGGGGATATACAGATACGCAGTATTTT. Protein product: CASSFGTSGGYTDTQYF.

This rearrangement joins TRBV6-4 to TRBJ1-1; TRBD1 is a possible D gene (6 bases). This CDR3 spans 13 amino acids. CDR1 is MRHNA, CDR2 SNTAGT, per germline. V shed 5 bases and J shed 4 bases, with 11 bases lying between them. The CDR3 DNA sequence: TGTGCCAGCAGTCCCGGGGGGGCCACTGAAGCTTTCTTT. Protein sequence: CASSPGGATEAFF.

This chain links TRBV19 with TRBJ2-7; perhaps TRBD1 as D (6 bases). In germline, CDR1 is LNHDA, CDR2 SQIVND (reference sequence). This CDR3 is built from 14 residues. The V end was cut by 4 bases, the J end by 2 bases, with 12 bases between. In nucleotides, the CDR3 is TGTGCCAGTAGTAACACAGGGTTCGCCTACGAGCAGTACTTC. Translating gives CASSNTGFAYEQYF.

This chain links TRBV19 with TRBJ1-3, with no clear D. This CDR3 is built from 14 residues. Germline V gene data show CDR1 as LNHDA and CDR2 as SQIVND (reference sequence). The V gene lost 5 bases and the J gene lost 8 bases, with 16 bases spanning the gap. The CDR3 loop reads CASSLGGRFDTIYF. In nucleotides, the CDR3 is TGTGCCAGTAGTTTGGGTGGGAGATTCGACACCATATATTTT. Drawing the rest from reference TRBV19 and TRBJ1-3, the complete variable domain is DGGITQSPKYLFRKEGQNVTLSCEQNLNHDAMYWYRQDPGQGLRLIYYSQIVNDFQKGDIAEGYSVSREKKESFPLTVTSAQKNPTAFYLCASSLGGRFDTIYFGEGSWLTVV.

This chain connects TRBV12-5 to TRBJ1-1; D is perhaps TRBD1 (6 bases). The ends were cut back, 4 bases at V and 0 bases at J, with 18 bases in the middle. The CDR3 spans 17 residues. Germline CDR1 is LGHNT and CDR2 is FRNRAP. CDR3 nucleotides: TGTGCTAGTGGTTCCACCTCCCAGGGGTTCATGAACACTGAAGCTTTCTTT. This codes for CASGSTSQGFMNTEAFF.

The DNA of the CDR3 is TGCGCCAGCAGCCCTCCTTACAGGGGGGACACTGAAGCTTTCTTT. It yields the protein CASSPPYRGDTEAFF. This chain uses TRBV5-1 with TRBJ1-1, with 8 bases that match TRBD1. Germline V lookup: CDR1 SGHRS, CDR2 YFSETQ. The CDR3 sequence is 15 residues long. V trimming: 4 bases; J trimming: 3 bases; junction bases outside the gene matches: 8.

The chain joins TRBV20-1 to TRBJ1-2; possibly TRBD1 for D (5 bases). The V end lost 3 bases, the J end lost 5 bases, and 16 bases lay between the germline ends. CDR1 and CDR2 from the germline V gene are DFQATT and SNEGSKA (reference sequence). The CDR3 runs to 14 residues. The CDR3 DNA sequence: TGCAGTGCTAGTGCATTGGGGGGGAGGTATGGCTACACCTTC. This sequence encodes CSASALGGRYGYTF.

This clone appeared a single time. The chain carries TRBV5-8 and TRBJ1-2; maybe TRBD1 (6 bases). Germline CDR1 reads SGHTS; CDR2 reads YDEGEE. This CDR3 contains 16 residues. With 5 bases removed from V and 5 bases from J, the gap between germline ends came to 22 bases. The CDR3 DNA reads as TGTGCCAGCAGATATGGAGCGGTCGGACAGCTTTATGGCTACACCTTC. Residues: CASRYGAVGQLYGYTF. Using reference TRBV5-8 and TRBJ1-2 for the parts outside the CDR3, the full variable domain is EAGVTQSPTHLIKTRGQQATLRCSPISGHTSVYWYQQALGLGLQFLLWYDEGEERNRGNFPPRFSGRQFPNYSSELNVNALELEDSALYLCASRYGAVGQLYGYTFGSGTRLTVV.

For the CDR3, the DNA is TGTGCCAGCTCACCGCAGGGGGAGCGAGGCTACACCTTC. This sequence encodes CASSPQGERGYTF. The chain carries TRBV18 and TRBJ1-2; 7 bases map to TRBD1. V shed 3 bases and J 8 bases; nucleotides not matched to a gene: 6. This CDR3 is built from 13 residues. Germline CDR1 reads KGHSH; CDR2 reads LQKENI.

This sequence joins TRBV24-1 and TRBJ2-2, with D unclear. CDR1 is KGHDR, CDR2 SFDVKD, per germline. The V end was cut by 3 bases, the J end by 1 base, with 8 bases between. The CDR3 is 15 residues long. The CDR3 loop is CATSDARKNTGELFF. CDR3 bases: TGTGCCACCAGTGATGCTAGGAAGAACACCGGGGAGCTGTTTTTT.